Reported below is one TCR beta chain. Its target is unknown. This CDR3 has 15 residues. Trimming took off 1 base at V and 7 bases at J, with 16 bases between the two ends. Germline-derived CDR1 and CDR2 are LNHNV and YYDKDF (reference sequence). The entry originates in a study of T cell responses to AZD1222 COVID-19 vaccine. Here immunoSEQ multiplex PCR was the method, and the copy in TCRdb shows in-frame clones only, minus some. The sample gives about 88,000 clones, just over 90% of which show up once; approximately 5.2% is in the top ten. Study-level findings and limits: The sample set comprised mostly white British donors with more females, and clonal diversity was possibly underestimated.

The TCR comes from an adult in good health. The chain links TRBV15 to TRBJ1-2; the D gene is possibly TRBD1 (5 bases). The material was peripheral blood, obtained on day 0 of AZD1222 vaccination. The DNA for the CDR3 is TGTGCCACCAGCAGAGGCGGGACTACATCCCCTGGCTACACCTTC. Protein: CATSRGGTTSPGYTF.